A selection of T cell receptor beta chains follows, all from one sample in a study of T cells after yellow fever vaccination. TCRdb used MiXCR to reprocess the 5' RACE reads, holding one entry per CDR3 protein. Of roughly 160,000 distinct CDR3 sequences listed, approximately 10% are singletons. The material was CD8+ T cells sorted from PBMCs, obtained 45 days after the yellow fever booster vaccination. These receptors all stem from a man aged 18 to 29 who received the YFV17D yellow fever vaccine. The CDR3 runs from the conserved cysteine through the conserved F or W. The D gene is left open where the match is weak. Some rows mark clone size as missing; the rest say once, few, many or name a class of expanded clone.

DNA,CDR3,V,J,size,D
TGCGCCAGCAGCCAAGCGGGGGGAGACGAGCAGTACTTC,CASSQAGGDEQYF,TRBV4-1,TRBJ2-7,few,TRBD2
TGCAGTGCTCTCACTAGTAGTAACGCCCTCGAGCAGTACTTC,CSALTSSNALEQYF,TRBV20-1,TRBJ2-7,few,-
TGTGCCAGTGCCGGGACAGAGTACTACTATGGCTACACCTTC,CASAGTEYYYGYTF,TRBV19,TRBJ1-2,-,TRBD1
TGTGCCATCAGTGAGTGGCCTAGGGGGGGCACAGATACGCAGTATTTT,CAISEWPRGGTDTQYF,TRBV10-3,TRBJ2-3,few,-
TGTGCCAGCCTCCCGGGACAGGGGCCTTTTTTCGTTGGCTACACCTTC,CASLPGQGPFFVGYTF,TRBV2,TRBJ1-2,-,TRBD1
TGTGCCAGCAGCCGCAGGGGGTTGAACACTGAAGCTTTCTTT,CASSRRGLNTEAFF,TRBV7-2,TRBJ1-1,-,TRBD1
TGTGCCAGCAGCTTATTAGGAGGGTCGAAAGAGACCCAGTACTTC,CASSLLGGSKETQYF,TRBV7-9,TRBJ2-5,-,-
TGTGCCAGCAGGTTCGGGAACACTGAAGCTTTCTTT,CASRFGNTEAFF,TRBV6-1,TRBJ1-1,few,-
TGCGCCAGCAGCGGCGGACAGGGGGTCACTGAAGCTTTCTTT,CASSGGQGVTEAFF,TRBV5-1,TRBJ1-1,many,TRBD1
TGCGCCAGCACCCCGAGGGGTGGGGACTACAATGAGCAGTTCTTC,CASTPRGGDYNEQFF,TRBV4-3,TRBJ2-1,-,-
TGTGCCAGCAGCGTTACGGGACCCGGGAGCGAGCAGTACTTC,CASSVTGPGSEQYF,TRBV9,TRBJ2-7,few,-
TGCACTCGACAGTGGGTAGGCTCACCCCTCCACTTT,CTRQWVGSPLHF,TRBV9,TRBJ1-6,few,-
TGTGCCAGCAGGACGGGGGGAGACTCTTACAATGAGCAGTTCTTC,CASRTGGDSYNEQFF,TRBV12-3/TRBV12-4,TRBJ2-1,few,TRBD2
TGTGCCAGCAGTTTATACAGGGGTCAGCCCCAGCATTTT,CASSLYRGQPQHF,TRBV27,TRBJ1-5,-,TRBD1
TGTGCCAGCAGCTTCTCCGGGACTAGCGGCACAGATACGCAGTATTTT,CASSFSGTSGTDTQYF,TRBV6-5,TRBJ2-3,-,TRBD2
TGTGCCAGCAGCCTCACTGAGGCAGAAGATCAGCCCCAGCATTTT,CASSLTEAEDQPQHF,TRBV7-9,TRBJ1-5,few,-
TGTGCCAGCTCACCTCCGGGACAAGTCTACAATGAGCAGTTCTTC,CASSPPGQVYNEQFF,TRBV18,TRBJ2-1,many,-
TGCAGTGCTAGAGATCGGGGATCACCCCTCCACTTT,CSARDRGSPLHF,TRBV20-1,TRBJ1-6,-,-
TGTGCCAGCAGTCCCCGCCCCACTGAAGCTTTCTTT,CASSPRPTEAFF,TRBV6-5,TRBJ1-1,few,-
TGTGCCAGCTCACGTACGGGGGGCATCACAGATACGCAGTATTTT,CASSRTGGITDTQYF,TRBV18,TRBJ2-3,few,-
TGTGCCAGCAGCGGAGCGGGGGGGCAAGAGACCCAGTACTTC,CASSGAGGQETQYF,TRBV7-9,TRBJ2-5,many,TRBD2
TGTCCCCGCAGCCCCCCCAGAGGACAGGTCATTTTCTTT,CPRSPPRGQVIFF,TRBV9,TRBJ1-1,-,TRBD1
TGTGCCAGCAGCTTTTCAGACGCTTATCACTATGGCTACACCTTC,CASSFSDAYHYGYTF,TRBV7-8,TRBJ1-2,-,-
TGTGCCAGCAGCCCTTTTACCGGGGCCAACGTCCTGACTTTC,CASSPFTGANVLTF,TRBV6-5,TRBJ2-6,few,-
TGTGCCAGCAGTCCCCGGGACGCCCATCATTCACCCCTCCACTTT,CASSPRDAHHSPLHF,TRBV6-2/TRBV6-3,TRBJ1-6,many,-
TGCGCCAGCAGCCAACACTTCGGGGCCCCCGAGACCCAGTACTTC,CASSQHFGAPETQYF,TRBV4-3,TRBJ2-5,-,-
TGTGCCAGCAGACCACAGGGGGAGTTCGCCGGGGAGCTGTTTTTT,CASRPQGEFAGELFF,TRBV12-3/TRBV12-4,TRBJ2-2,-,TRBD1
TGCGCCAGCAGCTTGTCTACACTTAATGAAAAACTGTTTTTT,CASSLSTLNEKLFF,TRBV5-1,TRBJ1-4,-,-
TGTGCCAGCAGTTACTCCCAATACTACGAGCAGTACTTC,CASSYSQYYEQYF,TRBV6-2/TRBV6-3,TRBJ2-7,many,-
TGTGCCAGCAGTCGGGACAGACACAATCAGCCCCAGCATTTT,CASSRDRHNQPQHF,TRBV6-2/TRBV6-3,TRBJ1-5,-,TRBD1
TGTGCCAGCAGCTTAGGGGCAGGAGCTAGGAAAAAACTGTTTTTT,CASSLGAGARKKLFF,TRBV7-8,TRBJ1-4,once,-
TGTGCCAGCAGCCATTCGACAGGAGACACTGAAGCTTTCTTT,CASSHSTGDTEAFF,TRBV7-9,TRBJ1-1,many,-
TGTGCCAGCAGTAGGGCCTTACTGCCCTACAATGAGCAGTTCTTC,CASSRALLPYNEQFF,TRBV2,TRBJ2-1,many,-
TGCGCCAGCAGCCAAGAGCGGTGGGGGCGTTTTGAAAAACTGTTTTTT,CASSQERWGRFEKLFF,TRBV4-3,TRBJ1-4,few,-
TGCAGTGCTAGAGGTGTCTGGGGGGTCCAAGAGACCCAGTACTTC,CSARGVWGVQETQYF,TRBV20-1,TRBJ2-5,-,-
TGCGCCAGCAGCTTGGGGATGGCAGATACGCAGTATTTT,CASSLGMADTQYF,TRBV5-1,TRBJ2-3,many,-
TGTGCCAGCAGCGATAGGGACGGACTCTATGGCTACACCTTC,CASSDRDGLYGYTF,TRBV7-9,TRBJ1-2,-,-
TGTGCCAGCAGTTTAGGGATGGGGCAGTTCACCGGGGAGCTGTTTTTT,CASSLGMGQFTGELFF,TRBV6-5,TRBJ2-2,many,-
TGTGCCAGCACCGCCCAGGGAGATAACTATGGCTACACCTTC,CASTAQGDNYGYTF,TRBV6-5,TRBJ1-2,few,-
TGTGCCTGGAAGGGACAGGATTACGAGCAGTACTTC,CAWKGQDYEQYF,TRBV30,TRBJ2-7,few,TRBD1
TGTGCCAGCAGCTTACCCGACAGGCTAAGCACAGATACGCAGTATTTT,CASSLPDRLSTDTQYF,TRBV7-9,TRBJ2-3,few,-
TGCGCCAGCAGCTTGACCCTCTCAGCGGGGGGGCCCAATGAGCAGTTCTTC,CASSLTLSAGGPNEQFF,TRBV5-1,TRBJ2-1,few,TRBD2
TGTGCCAGCAGTTATTGGACAGTGAACACTGAAGCTTTCTTT,CASSYWTVNTEAFF,TRBV6-2/TRBV6-3,TRBJ1-1,few,-
TGTGCCAGCAGGATCTCCTACGAGCAGTACTTC,CASRISYEQYF,TRBV6-2/TRBV6-3,TRBJ2-7,-,-
TGCGCCAGTGGGCCGTGGGATTCCTACAATGAGCAGTTCTTC,CASGPWDSYNEQFF,TRBV5-1,TRBJ2-1,few,-